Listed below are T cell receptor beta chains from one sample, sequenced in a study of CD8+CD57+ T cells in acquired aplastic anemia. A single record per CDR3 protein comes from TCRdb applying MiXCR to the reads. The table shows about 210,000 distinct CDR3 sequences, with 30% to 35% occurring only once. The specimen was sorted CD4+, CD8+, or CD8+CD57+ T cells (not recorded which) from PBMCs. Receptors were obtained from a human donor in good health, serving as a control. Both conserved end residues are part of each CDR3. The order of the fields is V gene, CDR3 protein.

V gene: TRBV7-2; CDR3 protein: CASSLVQGLNYGYTF
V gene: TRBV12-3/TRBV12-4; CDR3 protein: CASSLREGEQYF
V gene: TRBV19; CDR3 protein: CASSDRDVYGYTF
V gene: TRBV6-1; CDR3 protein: CASALGRGGRETQYF
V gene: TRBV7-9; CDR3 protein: CASTRGGF
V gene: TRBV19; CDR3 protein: CASSLRLGNTEAFF
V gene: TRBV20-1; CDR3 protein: CSARSDGMGNSPLHF
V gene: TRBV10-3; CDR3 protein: CAISEGLAGGTDTQYF
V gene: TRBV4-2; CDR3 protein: CASSQDFWTPGNTIYF
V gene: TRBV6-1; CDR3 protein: CASSFSGRDEQYF
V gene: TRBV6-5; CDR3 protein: CASSYIGQGDQPQHF
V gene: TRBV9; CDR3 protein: CASSVELAGNNEQFF
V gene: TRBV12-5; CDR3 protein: CASGSTVGSSGNTIYF
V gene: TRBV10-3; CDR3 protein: CAISVRESGELFF
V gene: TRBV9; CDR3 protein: CASSVDLGTPYNSYEQYF
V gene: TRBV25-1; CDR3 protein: CASSHGTGDTEAFF
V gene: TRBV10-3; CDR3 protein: CAITGGPGGSGTEAFF
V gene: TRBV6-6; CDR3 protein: CAATREGYNEQFF
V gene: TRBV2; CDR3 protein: CASGVRVSDNSPLHF
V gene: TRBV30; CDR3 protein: CAWSTKWDSPLHF
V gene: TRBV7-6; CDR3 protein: CASSLGGQQYF
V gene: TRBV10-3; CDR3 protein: CATQTGATQPQHF
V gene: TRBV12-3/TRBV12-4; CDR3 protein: CASSTGQFYGYTF
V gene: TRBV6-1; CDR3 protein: CASYDPWTGENEQFF
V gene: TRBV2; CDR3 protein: CASSESGWSQPQHF
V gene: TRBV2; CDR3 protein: CASRRGVEAFF
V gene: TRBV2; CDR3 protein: CASSELAGGLEQYF
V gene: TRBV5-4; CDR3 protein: CASSTGTRENEQFF
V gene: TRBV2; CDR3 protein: CDSSAFPGQEAGGYTF
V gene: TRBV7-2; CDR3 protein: CASSPGTGGFQETQYF
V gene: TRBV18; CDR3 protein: CASSPGKYEQYF
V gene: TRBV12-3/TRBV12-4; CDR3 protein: CASTGGPRTEAFF
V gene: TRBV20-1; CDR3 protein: CSAPDSRDTDTQYF
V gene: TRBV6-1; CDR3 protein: CASSPTPGVGNTIYF
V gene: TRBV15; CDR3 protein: CATSSRDGTALYEQYF
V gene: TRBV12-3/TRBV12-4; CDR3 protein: CASSLWSMNTEAFF
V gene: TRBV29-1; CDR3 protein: CSYDYRAYNEQFF
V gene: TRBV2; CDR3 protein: CASSELAAREQYF
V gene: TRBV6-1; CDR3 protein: CASSNQGFNYGYTF
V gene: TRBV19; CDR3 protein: CASRSSGTDTQYF
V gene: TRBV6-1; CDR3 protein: CASSLPTAPSTEAFF
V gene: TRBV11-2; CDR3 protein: CASSLTGGGSPLHF
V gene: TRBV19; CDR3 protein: CASSILGGLGYQPQHF
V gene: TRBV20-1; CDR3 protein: CSARSGGTQNTEAFF
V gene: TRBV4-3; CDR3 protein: CASSQDLYGGAAEQYF
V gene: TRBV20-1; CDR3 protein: CSASRGTGLDNEQFF
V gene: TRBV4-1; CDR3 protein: CASSQVTNSYEQYF
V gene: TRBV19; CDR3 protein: CASSIRGFYGYTF
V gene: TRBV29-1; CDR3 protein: CSQTQGGGQTQHF
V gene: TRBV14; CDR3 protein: CASSATGFESYEQYF
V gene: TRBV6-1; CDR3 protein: CASTPPGESGELFF
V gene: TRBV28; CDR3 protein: CASSLSPSREAFF
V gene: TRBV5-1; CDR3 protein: CASSIRVSGSYEQYF
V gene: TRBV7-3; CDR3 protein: CASSPNRGEGGYTF
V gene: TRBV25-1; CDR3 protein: CASSATSGVWGVDTQYF